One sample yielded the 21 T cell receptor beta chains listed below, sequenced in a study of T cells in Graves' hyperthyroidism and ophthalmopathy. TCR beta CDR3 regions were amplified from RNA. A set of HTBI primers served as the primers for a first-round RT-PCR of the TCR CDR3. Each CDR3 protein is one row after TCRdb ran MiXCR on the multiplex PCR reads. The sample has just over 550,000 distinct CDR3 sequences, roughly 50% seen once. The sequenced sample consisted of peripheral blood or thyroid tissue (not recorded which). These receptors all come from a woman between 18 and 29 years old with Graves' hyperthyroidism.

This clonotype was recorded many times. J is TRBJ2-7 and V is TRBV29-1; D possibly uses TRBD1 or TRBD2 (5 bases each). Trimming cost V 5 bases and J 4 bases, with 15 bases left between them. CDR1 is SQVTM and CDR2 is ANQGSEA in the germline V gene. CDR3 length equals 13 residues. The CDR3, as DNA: TGCAGCGTTCTACGTATGGGGACGTACGAGCAGTACTTC. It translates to CSVLRMGTYEQYF.

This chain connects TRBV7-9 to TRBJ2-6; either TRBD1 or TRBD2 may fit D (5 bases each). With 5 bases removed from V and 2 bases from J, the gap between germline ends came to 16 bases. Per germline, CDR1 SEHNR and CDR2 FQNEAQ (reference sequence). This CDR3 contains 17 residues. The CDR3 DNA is TGTGCCAGCAGCCAAGATCCTGGGGGAGCTGGGGCCAACGTCCTGACTTTC. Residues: CASSQDPGGAGANVLTF. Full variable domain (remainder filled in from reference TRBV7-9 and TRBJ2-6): DTGVSQNPRHKITKRGQNVTFRCDPISEHNRLYWYRQTLGQGPEFLTYFQNEAQLEKSRLLSDRFSAERPKGSFSTLEIQRTEQGDSAMYLCASSQDPGGAGANVLTFGAGSRLTVL.

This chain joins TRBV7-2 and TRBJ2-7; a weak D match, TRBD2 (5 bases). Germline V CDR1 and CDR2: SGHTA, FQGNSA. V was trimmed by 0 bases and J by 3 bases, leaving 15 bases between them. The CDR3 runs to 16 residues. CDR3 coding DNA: TGTGCCAGCAGCTTAGCAGCCCGGACTCCTATCTACGAGCAGTACTTC. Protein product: CASSLAARTPIYEQYF. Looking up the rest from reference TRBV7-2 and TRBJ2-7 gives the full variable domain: GAGVSQSPSNKVTEKGKDVELRCDPISGHTALYWYRQSLGQGLEFLIYFQGNSAPDKSGLPSDRFSAERTGGSVSTLTIQRTQQEDSAVYLCASSLAARTPIYEQYFGPGTRLTVT.

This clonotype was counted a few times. The CDR3 loop reads CASSYGDGNTIYF. Written as DNA, the CDR3 is TGTGCCAGCAGTTACGGGGATGGAAACACCATATATTTT. The chain uses TRBV6-5 and TRBJ1-3, with unresolved D. The CDR3 length is 13 residues. Trimming pared 2 bases from V and 3 bases from J, leaving 5 bases between. Per the germline V gene, CDR1 is MNHEY and CDR2 is SVGAGI.

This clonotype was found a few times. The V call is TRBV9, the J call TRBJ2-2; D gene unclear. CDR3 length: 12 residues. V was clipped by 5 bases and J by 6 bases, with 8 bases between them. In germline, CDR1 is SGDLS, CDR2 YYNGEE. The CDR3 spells CASRRTAGELFF. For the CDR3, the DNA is TGTGCCAGCAGAAGAACCGCCGGGGAGCTGTTTTTT.

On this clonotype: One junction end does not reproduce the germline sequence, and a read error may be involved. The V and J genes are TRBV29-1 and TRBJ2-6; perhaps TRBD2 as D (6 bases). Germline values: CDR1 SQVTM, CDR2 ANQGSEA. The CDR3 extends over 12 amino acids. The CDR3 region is CSVATASVTEAF. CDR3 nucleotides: TGCAGCGTGGCGACAGCTAGCGTCACTGAAGCTTTC.

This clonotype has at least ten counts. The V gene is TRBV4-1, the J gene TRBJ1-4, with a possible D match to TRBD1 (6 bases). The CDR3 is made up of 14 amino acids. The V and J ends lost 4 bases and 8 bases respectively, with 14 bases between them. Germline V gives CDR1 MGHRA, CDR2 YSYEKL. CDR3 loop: CASSPPRTAEKLFF. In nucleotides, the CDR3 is TGCGCCAGCAGCCCTCCGCGGACAGCGGAAAAACTGTTTTTT.

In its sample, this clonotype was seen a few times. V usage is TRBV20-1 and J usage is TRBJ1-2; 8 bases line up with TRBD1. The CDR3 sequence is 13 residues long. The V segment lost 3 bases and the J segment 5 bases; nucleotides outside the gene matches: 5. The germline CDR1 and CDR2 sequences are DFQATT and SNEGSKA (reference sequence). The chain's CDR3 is CSASTDREYGYTF. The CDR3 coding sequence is TGCAGTGCTAGCACGGACAGGGAATATGGCTACACCTTC.

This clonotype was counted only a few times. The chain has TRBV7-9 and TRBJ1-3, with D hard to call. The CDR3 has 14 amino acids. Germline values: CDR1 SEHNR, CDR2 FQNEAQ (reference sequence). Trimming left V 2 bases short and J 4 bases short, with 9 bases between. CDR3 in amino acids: CASSLLPVGNTIYF. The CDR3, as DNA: TGTGCCAGCAGCTTACTCCCAGTCGGAAACACCATATATTTT.

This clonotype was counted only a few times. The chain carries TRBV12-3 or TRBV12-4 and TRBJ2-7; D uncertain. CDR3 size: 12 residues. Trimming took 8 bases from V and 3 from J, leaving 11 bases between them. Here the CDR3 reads CASVDRRYEQYF. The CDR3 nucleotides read TGTGCCAGCGTGGACCGTCGCTACGAGCAGTACTTC.

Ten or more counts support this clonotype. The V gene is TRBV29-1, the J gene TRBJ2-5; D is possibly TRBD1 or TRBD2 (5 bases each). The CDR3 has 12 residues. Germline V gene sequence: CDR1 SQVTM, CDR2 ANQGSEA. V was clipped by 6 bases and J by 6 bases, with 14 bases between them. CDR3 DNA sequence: TGCAGCGTAGGGACGGTCCCGAAGACCCAGTACTTC. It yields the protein CSVGTVPKTQYF.

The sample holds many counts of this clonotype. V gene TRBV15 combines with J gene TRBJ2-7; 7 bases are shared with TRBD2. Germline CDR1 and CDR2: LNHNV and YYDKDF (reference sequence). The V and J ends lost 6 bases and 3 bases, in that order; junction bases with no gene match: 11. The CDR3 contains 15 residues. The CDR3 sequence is CATSVVTGGHYEQYF. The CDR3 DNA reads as TGTGCCACCAGTGTCGTGACGGGAGGCCACTACGAGCAGTACTTC.

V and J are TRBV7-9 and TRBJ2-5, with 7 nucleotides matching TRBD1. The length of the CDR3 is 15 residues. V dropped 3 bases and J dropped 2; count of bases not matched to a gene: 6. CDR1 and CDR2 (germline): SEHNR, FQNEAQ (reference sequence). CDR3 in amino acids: CASSLVGTEQETQYF. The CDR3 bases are TGTGCCAGCAGCTTGGTAGGGACAGAACAAGAGACCCAGTACTTC.

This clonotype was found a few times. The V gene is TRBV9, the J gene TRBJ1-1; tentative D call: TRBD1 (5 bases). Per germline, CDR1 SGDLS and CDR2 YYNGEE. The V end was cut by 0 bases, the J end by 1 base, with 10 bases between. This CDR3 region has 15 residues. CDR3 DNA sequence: TGTGCCAGCAGCGTAGAGGGGCGGAGGAACACTGAAGCTTTCTTT. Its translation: CASSVEGRRNTEAFF.

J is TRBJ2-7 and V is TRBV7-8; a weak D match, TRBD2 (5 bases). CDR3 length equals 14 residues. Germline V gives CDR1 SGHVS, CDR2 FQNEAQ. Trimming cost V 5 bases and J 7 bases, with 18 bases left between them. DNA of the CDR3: TGTGCCAGCAGCGCCTGGCAAAACCGGGATGAGCAGTACTTC. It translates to CASSAWQNRDEQYF.

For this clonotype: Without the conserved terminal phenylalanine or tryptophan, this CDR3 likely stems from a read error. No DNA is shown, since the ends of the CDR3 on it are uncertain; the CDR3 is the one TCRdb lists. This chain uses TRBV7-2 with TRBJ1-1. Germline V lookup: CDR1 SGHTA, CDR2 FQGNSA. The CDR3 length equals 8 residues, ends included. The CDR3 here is CASSDDFY.

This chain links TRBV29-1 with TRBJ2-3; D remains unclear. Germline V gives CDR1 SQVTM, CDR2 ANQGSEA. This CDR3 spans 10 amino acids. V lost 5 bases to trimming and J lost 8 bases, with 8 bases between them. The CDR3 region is CSVLGSTQYF. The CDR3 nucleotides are TGCAGCGTTCTGGGCTCTACGCAGTATTTT.

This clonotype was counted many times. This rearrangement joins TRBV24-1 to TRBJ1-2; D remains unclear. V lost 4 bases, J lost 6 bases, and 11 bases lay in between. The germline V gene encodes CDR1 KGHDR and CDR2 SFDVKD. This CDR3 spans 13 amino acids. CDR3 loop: CATSDSGIHGYTF. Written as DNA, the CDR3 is TGTGCCACCAGTGACTCGGGAATCCATGGCTACACCTTC.

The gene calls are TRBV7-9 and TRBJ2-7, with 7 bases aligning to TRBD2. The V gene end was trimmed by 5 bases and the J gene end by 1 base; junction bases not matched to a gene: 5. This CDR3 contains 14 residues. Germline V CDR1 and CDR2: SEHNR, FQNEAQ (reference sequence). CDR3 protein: CASSRRETSYEQYF. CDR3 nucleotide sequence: TGTGCCAGCAGCCGGCGGGAGACTTCCTACGAGCAGTACTTC.

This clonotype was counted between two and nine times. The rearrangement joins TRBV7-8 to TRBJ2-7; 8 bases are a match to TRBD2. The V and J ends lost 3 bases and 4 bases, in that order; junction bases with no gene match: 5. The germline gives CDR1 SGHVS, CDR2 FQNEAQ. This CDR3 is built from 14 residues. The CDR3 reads CASSLSGSLYEQYF. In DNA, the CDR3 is TGTGCCAGCAGCTTGAGCGGGAGTCTTTACGAGCAGTACTTC. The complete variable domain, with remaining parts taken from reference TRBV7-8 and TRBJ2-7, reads GAGVSQSPRYKVAKRGQDVALRCDPISGHVSLFWYQQALGQGPEFLTYFQNEAQLDKSGLPSDRFFAERPEGSVSTLKIQRTQQEDSAVYLCASSLSGSLYEQYFGPGTRLTVT.

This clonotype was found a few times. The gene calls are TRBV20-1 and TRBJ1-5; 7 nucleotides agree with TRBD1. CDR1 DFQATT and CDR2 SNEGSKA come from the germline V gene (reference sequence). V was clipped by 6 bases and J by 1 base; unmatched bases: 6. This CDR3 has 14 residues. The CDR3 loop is CSARTGQSNQPQHF. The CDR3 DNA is TGCAGTGCGCGGACAGGTCAGAGCAATCAGCCCCAGCATTTT.